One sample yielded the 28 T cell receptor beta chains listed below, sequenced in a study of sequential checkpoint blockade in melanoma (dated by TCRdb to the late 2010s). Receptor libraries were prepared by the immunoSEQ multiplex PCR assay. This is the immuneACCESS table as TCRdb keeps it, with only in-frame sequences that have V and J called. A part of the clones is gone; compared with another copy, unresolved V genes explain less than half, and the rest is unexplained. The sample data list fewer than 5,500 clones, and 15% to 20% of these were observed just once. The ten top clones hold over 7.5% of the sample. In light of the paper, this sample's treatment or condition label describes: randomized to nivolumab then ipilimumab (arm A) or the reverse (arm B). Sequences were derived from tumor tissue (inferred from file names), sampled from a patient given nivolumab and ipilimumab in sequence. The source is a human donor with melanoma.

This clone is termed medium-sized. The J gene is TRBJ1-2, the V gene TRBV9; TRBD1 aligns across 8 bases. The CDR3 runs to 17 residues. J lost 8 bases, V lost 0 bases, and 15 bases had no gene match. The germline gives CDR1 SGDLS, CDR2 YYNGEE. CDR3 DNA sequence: TGTGCCAGCAGCGTAGCCTCAGGGCCAGGGGGCGCGTGGGGCTACACCTTC. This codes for CASSVASGPGGAWGYTF.

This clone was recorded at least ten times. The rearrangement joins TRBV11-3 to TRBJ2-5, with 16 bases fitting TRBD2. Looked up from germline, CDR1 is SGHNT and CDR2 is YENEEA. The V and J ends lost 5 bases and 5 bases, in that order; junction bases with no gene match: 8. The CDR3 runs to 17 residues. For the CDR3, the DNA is TGTGCCAGCAGCCCAGGGACTAGCGGGGGGGCCGGGGAGACCCAGTACTTC. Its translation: CASSPGTSGGAGETQYF.

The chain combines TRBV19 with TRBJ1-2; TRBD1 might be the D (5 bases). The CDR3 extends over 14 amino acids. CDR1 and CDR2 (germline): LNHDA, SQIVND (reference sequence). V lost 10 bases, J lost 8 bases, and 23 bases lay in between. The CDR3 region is CATLERKRGGGYTF. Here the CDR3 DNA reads TGTGCCACCCTGGAACGAAAAAGGGGAGGCGGCTACACCTTC.

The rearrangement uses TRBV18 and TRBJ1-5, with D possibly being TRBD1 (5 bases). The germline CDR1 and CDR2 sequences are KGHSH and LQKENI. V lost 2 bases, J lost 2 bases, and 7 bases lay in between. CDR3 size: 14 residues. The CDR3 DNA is TGTGCCAGCTCACCAGGGACCGGCAATCAGCCCCAGCATTTT. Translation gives CASSPGTGNQPQHF.

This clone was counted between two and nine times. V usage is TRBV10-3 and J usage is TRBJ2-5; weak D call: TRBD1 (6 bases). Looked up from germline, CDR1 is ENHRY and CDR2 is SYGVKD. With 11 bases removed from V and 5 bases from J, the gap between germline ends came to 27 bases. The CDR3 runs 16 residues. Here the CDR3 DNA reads TGTGCCGCCGACCACGTGGACAAACAGGGATCGGAGACCCAGTACTTC. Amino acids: CAADHVDKQGSETQYF.

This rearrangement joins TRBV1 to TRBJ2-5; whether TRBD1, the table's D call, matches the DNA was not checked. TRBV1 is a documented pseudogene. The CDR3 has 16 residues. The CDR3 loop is CASSSDRDRGQETQYF. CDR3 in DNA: TGCGCCAGCAGCTCAGACCGGGACAGGGGTCAAGAGACCCAGTACTTC.

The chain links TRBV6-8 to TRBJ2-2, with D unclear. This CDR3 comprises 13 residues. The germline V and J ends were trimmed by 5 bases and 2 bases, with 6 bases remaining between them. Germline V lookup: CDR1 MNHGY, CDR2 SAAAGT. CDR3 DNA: TGTGCCAGCAGTACCCCCAACACCGGGGAGCTGTTTTTT. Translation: CASSTPNTGELFF.

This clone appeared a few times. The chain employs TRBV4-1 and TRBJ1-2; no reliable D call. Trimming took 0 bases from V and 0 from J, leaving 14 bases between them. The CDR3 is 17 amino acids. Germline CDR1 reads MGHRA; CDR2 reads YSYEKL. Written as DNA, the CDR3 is TGCGCCAGCAGCCAAGATTCGTCCTTAGGGTCTAACTATGGCTACACCTTC. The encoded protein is CASSQDSSLGSNYGYTF.

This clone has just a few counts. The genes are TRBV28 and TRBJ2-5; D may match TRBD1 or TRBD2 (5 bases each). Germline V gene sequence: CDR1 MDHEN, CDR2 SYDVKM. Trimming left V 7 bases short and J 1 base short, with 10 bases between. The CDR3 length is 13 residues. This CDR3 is CASTWGSQETQYF. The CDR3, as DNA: TGTGCCAGCACCTGGGGGAGCCAAGAGACCCAGTACTTC.

The chain's CDR3 is CARTSLYEQYF. CDR3 coding DNA: TGTGCCCGGACTAGCCTCTACGAGCAGTACTTC. The rearrangement uses TRBV19 and TRBJ2-7, with 8 nucleotides matching TRBD2. The J segment lost 3 bases and the V segment lost 11 bases, leaving 3 bases of the junction unmatched. This CDR3 has 11 amino acids. Per the germline V gene, CDR1 is LNHDA and CDR2 is SQIVND (reference sequence).

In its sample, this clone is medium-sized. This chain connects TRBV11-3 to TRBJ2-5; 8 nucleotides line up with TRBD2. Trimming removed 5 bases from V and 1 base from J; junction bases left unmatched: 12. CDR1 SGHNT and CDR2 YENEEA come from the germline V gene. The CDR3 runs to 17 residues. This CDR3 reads CASSPQLSGGGQETQYF. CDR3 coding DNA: TGTGCCAGCAGCCCCCAATTGAGCGGGGGAGGCCAAGAGACCCAGTACTTC.

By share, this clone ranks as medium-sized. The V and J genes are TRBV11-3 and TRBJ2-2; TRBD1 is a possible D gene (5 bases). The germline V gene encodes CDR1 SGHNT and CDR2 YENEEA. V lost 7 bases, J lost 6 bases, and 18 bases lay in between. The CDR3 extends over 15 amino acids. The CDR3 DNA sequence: TGTGCCAGCAACGACAGTCCCAATGCCCCCGGGGAGCTGTTTTTT. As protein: CASNDSPNAPGELFF.

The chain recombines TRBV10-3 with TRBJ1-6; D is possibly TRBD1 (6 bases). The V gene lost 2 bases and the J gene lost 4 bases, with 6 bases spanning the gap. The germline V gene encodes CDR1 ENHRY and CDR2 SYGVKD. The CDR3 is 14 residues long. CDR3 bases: TGTGCCATCAGTGAGACAGGGTATAATTCACCCCTCCACTTT. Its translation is CAISETGYNSPLHF.

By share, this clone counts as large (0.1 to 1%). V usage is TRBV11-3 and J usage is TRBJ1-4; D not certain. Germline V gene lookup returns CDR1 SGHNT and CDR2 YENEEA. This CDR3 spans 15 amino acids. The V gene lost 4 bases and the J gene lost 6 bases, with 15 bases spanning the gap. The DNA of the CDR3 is TGTGCCAGCAGCTCCGGACCGACGACCGATGAAAAACTGTTTTTT. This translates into CASSSGPTTDEKLFF.

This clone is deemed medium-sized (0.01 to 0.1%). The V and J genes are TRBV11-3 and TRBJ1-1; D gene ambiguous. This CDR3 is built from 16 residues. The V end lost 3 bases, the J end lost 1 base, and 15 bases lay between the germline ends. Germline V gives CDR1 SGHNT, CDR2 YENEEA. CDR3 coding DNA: TGTGCCAGCAGCTTGAGGTTAGGATCTAGGAACACTGAAGCTTTCTTT. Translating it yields CASSLRLGSRNTEAFF.

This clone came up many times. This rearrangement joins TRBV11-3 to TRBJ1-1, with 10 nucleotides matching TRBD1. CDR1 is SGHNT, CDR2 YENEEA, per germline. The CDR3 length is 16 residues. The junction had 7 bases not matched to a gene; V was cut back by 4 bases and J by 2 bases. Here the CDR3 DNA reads TGTGCCAGCAGCTCCCGACAGGGGGCCACAAACACTGAAGCTTTCTTT. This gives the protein CASSSRQGATNTEAFF.

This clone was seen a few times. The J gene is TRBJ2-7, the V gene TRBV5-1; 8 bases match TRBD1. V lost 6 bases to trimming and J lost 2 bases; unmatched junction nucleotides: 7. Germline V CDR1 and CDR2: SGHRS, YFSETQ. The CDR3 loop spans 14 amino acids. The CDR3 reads CASTDSQGAYEQYF. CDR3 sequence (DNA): TGCGCCAGCACCGACTCACAGGGGGCCTACGAGCAGTACTTC.

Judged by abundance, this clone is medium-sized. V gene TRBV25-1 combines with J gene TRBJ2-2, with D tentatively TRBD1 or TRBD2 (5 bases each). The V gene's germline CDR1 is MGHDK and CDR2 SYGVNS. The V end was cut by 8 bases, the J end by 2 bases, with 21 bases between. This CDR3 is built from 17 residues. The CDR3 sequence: CASEQLGQGRNTGELFF. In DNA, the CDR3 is TGTGCCAGCGAGCAGTTGGGTCAGGGACGTAACACCGGGGAGCTGTTTTTT.

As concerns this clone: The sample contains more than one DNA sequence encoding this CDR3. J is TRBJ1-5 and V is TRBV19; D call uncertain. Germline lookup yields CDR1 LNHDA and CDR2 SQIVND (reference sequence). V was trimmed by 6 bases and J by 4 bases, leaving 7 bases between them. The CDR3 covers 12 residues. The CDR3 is CASRTGNQPQHF. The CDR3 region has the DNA TGTGCCAGTAGGACGGGAAATCAGCCCCAGCATTTT.

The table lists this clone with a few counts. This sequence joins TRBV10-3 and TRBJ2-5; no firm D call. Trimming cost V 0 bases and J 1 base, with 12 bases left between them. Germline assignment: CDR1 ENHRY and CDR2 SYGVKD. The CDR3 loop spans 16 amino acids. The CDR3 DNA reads TGTGCCATCAGTGAGTCGAGATCTAGTCGCCAAGAGACCCAGTACTTC. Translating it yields CAISESRSSRQETQYF.

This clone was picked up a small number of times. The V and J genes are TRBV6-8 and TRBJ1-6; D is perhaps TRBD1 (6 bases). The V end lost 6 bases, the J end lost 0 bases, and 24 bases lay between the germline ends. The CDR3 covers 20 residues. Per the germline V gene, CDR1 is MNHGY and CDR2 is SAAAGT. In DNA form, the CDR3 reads TGTGCCAGCAGGAGGAGACCGGGACAAGTTCTGAGCTCCTATAATTCACCCCTCCACTTT. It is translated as CASRRRPGQVLSSYNSPLHF.

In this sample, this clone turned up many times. The CDR3, as DNA: TGCGCCAGCAGCCAAGATGTTGTGAGAACCTATGGCTACACCTTC. Translating it yields CASSQDVVRTYGYTF. The chain combines TRBV4-1 with TRBJ1-2; D call uncertain. The V gene's germline CDR1 is MGHRA and CDR2 YSYEKL. The CDR3 runs to 15 residues. Between the trimmed V and J ends, which lost 0 bases and 4 bases, there was a span of 12 bases.

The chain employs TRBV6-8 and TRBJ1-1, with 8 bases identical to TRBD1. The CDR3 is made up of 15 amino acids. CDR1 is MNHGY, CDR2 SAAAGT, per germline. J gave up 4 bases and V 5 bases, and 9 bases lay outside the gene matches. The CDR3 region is CASSPRNTGGTEAFF. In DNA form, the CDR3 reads TGTGCCAGCAGTCCGAGAAATACAGGGGGCACTGAAGCTTTCTTT.

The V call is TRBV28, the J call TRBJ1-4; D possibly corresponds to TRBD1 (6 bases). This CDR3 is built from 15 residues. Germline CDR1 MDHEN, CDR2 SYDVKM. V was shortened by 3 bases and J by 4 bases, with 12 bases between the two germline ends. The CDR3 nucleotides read TGTGCCAGCAGTTTGATCGACAGGAATAATGAAAAACTGTTTTTT. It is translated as CASSLIDRNNEKLFF. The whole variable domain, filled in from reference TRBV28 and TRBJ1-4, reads DVKVTQSSRYLVKRTGEKVFLECVQDMDHENMFWYRQDPGLGLRLIYFSYDVKMKEKGDIPEGYSVSREKKERFSLILESASTNQTSMYLCASSLIDRNNEKLFFGSGTQLSVL.

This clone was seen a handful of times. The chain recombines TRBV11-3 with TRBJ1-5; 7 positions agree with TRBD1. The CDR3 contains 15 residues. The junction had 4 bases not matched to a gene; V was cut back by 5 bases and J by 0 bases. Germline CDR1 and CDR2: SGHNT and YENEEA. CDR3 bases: TGTGCCAGCAGCCGACAGGGTTATAGCAATCAGCCCCAGCATTTT. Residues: CASSRQGYSNQPQHF.

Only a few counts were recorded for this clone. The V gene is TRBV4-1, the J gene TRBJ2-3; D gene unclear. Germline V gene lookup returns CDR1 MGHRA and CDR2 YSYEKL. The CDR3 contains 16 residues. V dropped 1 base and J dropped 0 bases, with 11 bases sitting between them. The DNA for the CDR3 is TGCGCCAGCAGCCAAGTCCATTTAACTAGCACAGATACGCAGTATTTT. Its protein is CASSQVHLTSTDTQYF.

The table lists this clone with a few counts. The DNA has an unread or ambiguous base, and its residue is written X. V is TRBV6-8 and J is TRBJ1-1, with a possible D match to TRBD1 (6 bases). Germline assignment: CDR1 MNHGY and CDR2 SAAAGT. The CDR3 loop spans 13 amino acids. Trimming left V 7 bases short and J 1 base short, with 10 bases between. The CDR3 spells CASXRTANTEAFF. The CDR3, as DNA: TGTGCCAGCARTCGGACAGCGAACACTGAAGCTTTCTTT.

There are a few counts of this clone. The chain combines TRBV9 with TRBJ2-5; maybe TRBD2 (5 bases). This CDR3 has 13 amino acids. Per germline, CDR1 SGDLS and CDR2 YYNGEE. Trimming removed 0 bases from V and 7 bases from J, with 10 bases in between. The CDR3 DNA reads TGTGCCAGCAGCGTAGGTACAAGCGGGACCCAGTACTTC. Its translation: CASSVGTSGTQYF.